This TCR beta chain comes out of a study of CD8 T cells in Susac syndrome. Germline CDR1 reads GTSNPN; CDR2 reads SVGIG (reference sequence). This CDR3 is built from 11 residues. Between the trimmed V and J ends, which lost 3 bases and 6 bases, there was a span of 8 bases. An amount of RNA that ranged from roughly 0.5 to 1 ug was reverse transcribed with random hexamers. One entry per CDR3 protein, called by TCRdb with MiXCR from the immunoSEQ multiplex PCR reads. Of some 150,000 distinct CDR3 sequences detected, less than 97% appear once; the ten largest clones hold 0.15%. This clonotype was sampled from a human donor with multiple sclerosis. The sample taken for sequencing was CD8+ T cells from PBMCs. The chain is built from TRBV30 and TRBJ1-1; unclear D gene. The CDR3 region has the DNA TGTGCCTGGAGGTTTAGTGCTGAAGCTTTCTTT. Translating gives CAWRFSAEAFF.